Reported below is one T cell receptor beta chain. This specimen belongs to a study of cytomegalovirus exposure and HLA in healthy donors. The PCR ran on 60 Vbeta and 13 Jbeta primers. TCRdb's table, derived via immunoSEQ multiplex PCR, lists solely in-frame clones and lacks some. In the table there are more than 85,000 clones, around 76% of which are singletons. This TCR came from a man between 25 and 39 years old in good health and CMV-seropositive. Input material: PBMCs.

CDR3 sequence (DNA): TGTGCCAGCAGGGAACAGGGGCGTGGGGGCTACACCTTC. Residues: CASREQGRGGYTF. The chain couples TRBV2 to TRBJ1-2; 7 nucleotides line up with TRBD1. Trimming removed 6 bases from V and 8 bases from J; junction bases left unmatched: 9. Germline assignment: CDR1 SNHLY and CDR2 FYNNEI. The CDR3 has 13 residues.